One and the same sample provided the 23 T cell receptor beta chains below, sequenced in a study of CXCR3-negative and CXCR3-positive naive CD8 T cells. UMI-labeled TRB cDNA libraries were prepared by 5' RACE. From its re-call of the 5' RACE reads, TCRdb lists each CDR3 protein once, without DNA. The sample holds around 80,000 distinct CDR3 sequences. For these receptors, no antigen is known. Study-level points and caveats: Naive cells with CXCR3 showed TRB CDR3s that were more hydrophobic than those in CXCR3-negative naive cells.

The material sequenced was naive CXCR3+ CD8+ T cells from blood. Indicated subset: CD45RO-CCR7+CD27+CD95- naive CD8+ T cells expressing CXCR3 (TNR3+). The receptors come from a human donor in good health. Some clones in this sample may be carry-over from other donors' samples.

This chain links TRBV20-1 with TRBJ2-1; the D call from TCRdb, TRBD1, cannot be confirmed without DNA. Germline CDR1 is DFQATT and CDR2 is SNEGSKA (reference sequence). The CDR3 has 16 residues. The CDR3 spells CSASHHDRASYNEQLF.

V usage is TRBV6-5 and J usage is TRBJ2-7; TCRdb's D gene call, TRBD1, goes unchecked for lack of DNA. The CDR3 is 14 amino acids. Germline CDR1 reads MNHEY; CDR2 reads SVGAGI. CDR3 sequence reads: CASSYSSPGHEQYF.

The CDR3 sequence: CASSYPPGQGSPSYF. This sequence joins TRBV6-2 or TRBV6-3 and TRBJ2-7; TCRdb gives TRBD1 as the D gene, but with no DNA this cannot be confirmed. The V gene's germline CDR1 is MNHEY and CDR2 SVGEGT. This CDR3 has 15 amino acids.

The chain recombines TRBV7-8 with TRBJ2-7; the TCRdb call, TRBD1, lacks DNA for checking. Germline CDR1 reads SGHVS; CDR2 reads FQNEAQ. The CDR3 is made up of 15 amino acids. The CDR3 loop is CASSLEGKGNYEQYF.

The rearrangement uses TRBV5-5 and TRBJ1-5. CDR3 length: 14 amino acids. CDR1 and CDR2 from the germline V gene are SGHKS and YYEKEE (reference sequence). The CDR3 spells CASPQDTFFWAQHF.

The CDR3 spells CSVQGIRDGIQADTGELFF. The chain couples TRBV29-1 to TRBJ2-2; TCRdb calls TRBD2, which cannot be checked without DNA. CDR1 and CDR2 (germline): SQVTM, ANQGSEA. The CDR3 totals 19 residues.

The chain joins TRBV7-9 to TRBJ2-6; the D gene TCRdb calls, TRBD2, cannot be checked with no DNA. The CDR3 spans 15 residues. Germline V gives CDR1 SEHNR, CDR2 FQNEAQ (reference sequence). CDR3 region: CASSPPGAGANVLTF.

The chain joins TRBV7-9 to TRBJ2-7; TCRdb proposes TRBD1, but this gene call is untestable without DNA. Germline CDR1 reads SEHNR; CDR2 reads FQNEAQ (reference sequence). This CDR3 comprises 18 residues. The CDR3 sequence: CASSFPGRDGGLSYEQYF.

The rearrangement links TRBV7-2 to TRBJ2-5; TCRdb's D call of TRBD2 is untestable without DNA. The CDR3 totals 15 residues. The germline CDR1 and CDR2 sequences are SGHTA and FQGNSA. The CDR3 sequence is CASSSDSQLLETQYF. The complete variable domain, with remaining parts taken from reference TRBV7-2 and TRBJ2-5, reads GAGVSQSPSNKVTEKGKDVELRCDPISGHTALYWYRQSLGQGLEFLIYFQGNSAPDKSGLPSDRFSAERTGGSVSTLTIQRTQQEDSAVYLCASSSDSQLLETQYFGPGTRLLVL.

The CDR3 loop is CSVRTGSGDQPQHF. The J gene is TRBJ1-5, the V gene TRBV29-1; the D call from TCRdb, TRBD1, cannot be confirmed without DNA. CDR1 is SQVTM, CDR2 ANQGSEA, per germline. The CDR3 runs to 14 residues. The entire variable domain, with the rest obtained from reference TRBV29-1 and TRBJ1-5, is as follows: SAVISQKPSRDICQRGTSLTIQCQVDSQVTMMFWYRQQPGQSLTLIATANQGSEATYESGFVIDKFPISRPNLTFSTLTVSNMSPEDSSIYLCSVRTGSGDQPQHFGDGTRLSIL.

The chain carries TRBV7-9 and TRBJ1-1; the D call of TRBD1 rests on TCRdb alone, since no DNA is present to check it. The germline CDR1 and CDR2 sequences are SEHNR and FQNEAQ (reference sequence). This CDR3 spans 14 amino acids. CDR3 sequence: CASSLTTRDREAFF. Variable domain in full (rest from reference TRBV7-9 and TRBJ1-1): DTGVSQNPRHKITKRGQNVTFRCDPISEHNRLYWYRQTLGQGPEFLTYFQNEAQLEKSRLLSDRFSAERPKGSFSTLEIQRTEQGDSAMYLCASSLTTRDREAFFGQGTRLTVV.

The V call is TRBV6-2 or TRBV6-3, the J call TRBJ2-3; TCRdb calls TRBD1, which cannot be checked without DNA. CDR3 length: 15 residues. Per the germline V gene, CDR1 is MNHEY and CDR2 is SVGEGT. The CDR3: CASSWEDRETDTQYF.

The CDR3 protein is CASSYSRVTNNSPLHF. The chain joins TRBV7-9 to TRBJ1-6. Germline V gene data show CDR1 as SEHNR and CDR2 as FQNEAQ (reference sequence). The CDR3 has 16 residues.

The chain links TRBV7-7 to TRBJ2-1; TCRdb lists TRBD2, though no DNA is available to test this call. Germline CDR1 SSHAT, CDR2 FNYEAQ (reference sequence). This CDR3 comprises 17 residues. The CDR3 loop reads CASSPGLAGGGIGEQFF.

The chain joins TRBV5-6 to TRBJ1-4; TCRdb's D gene call, TRBD1, goes unchecked for lack of DNA. Germline assignment: CDR1 SGHDT and CDR2 YYEEEE. CDR3 length: 15 residues. The CDR3 protein is CASSPPGQGGEKLFF.

This rearrangement joins TRBV5-1 to TRBJ1-2. Germline V gene lookup returns CDR1 SGHRS and CDR2 YFSETQ. This CDR3 has 14 residues. The CDR3 sequence: CASSLAQGVYGYTF.

The chain has TRBV29-1 and TRBJ2-3; absent DNA, TCRdb's TRBD1 call cannot be checked. Per the germline V gene, CDR1 is SQVTM and CDR2 is ANQGSEA. The CDR3 has 15 residues. The CDR3 sequence: CSAEGGQLDTDTQYF.

This rearrangement joins TRBV21-1 to TRBJ1-1; TCRdb picks TRBD1, but there is no DNA to check that call. TRBV21-1 is a recognized pseudogene. This CDR3 has 16 amino acids. The CDR3 protein is CASSKCPRGDNTEAFF.

The chain links TRBV6-2 or TRBV6-3 to TRBJ2-7; the TCRdb call, TRBD2, lacks DNA for checking. The CDR3 is 12 amino acids. Germline CDR1 and CDR2: MNHEY and SVGEGT. The CDR3 protein is CASMGPTYEQYF.

The gene calls are TRBV4-3 and TRBJ2-1; absent DNA, TCRdb's TRBD1 call cannot be checked. The CDR3 spans 14 residues. Germline assignment: CDR1 LGHNA and CDR2 YSLEER. The CDR3 here is CASSQVVGANEQFF.

This chain joins TRBV2 and TRBJ1-1; TCRdb indicates TRBD1, and absent DNA this call remains unverified. The germline CDR1 and CDR2 sequences are SNHLY and FYNNEI. CDR3 length: 17 residues. The CDR3 sequence: CASSVPLQGTVNTEAFF.

The chain's CDR3 is CASSPISGNQETQYF. The rearrangement joins TRBV7-9 to TRBJ2-5. The CDR3 is 15 amino acids. Germline V lookup: CDR1 SEHNR, CDR2 FQNEAQ (reference sequence).

The rearrangement uses TRBV5-6 and TRBJ1-1. The CDR3 contains 13 residues. Germline CDR1 and CDR2: SGHDT and YYEEEE. CDR3 loop: CASSLVYHDEAFF. The complete variable domain, with remaining parts taken from reference TRBV5-6 and TRBJ1-1, reads DAGVTQSPTHLIKTRGQQVTLRCSPKSGHDTVSWYQQALGQGPQFIFQYYEEEERQRGNFPDRFSGHQFPNYSSELNVNALLLGDSALYLCASSLVYHDEAFFGQGTRLTVV.